The 27 T cell receptor beta chains below all came from one sample that was sequenced in a study of yellow fever vaccine responses in identical twins. TCRdb reanalysed the RT-PCR reads using MiXCR and keeps one entry per CDR3 protein. The table shows roughly 17,000 distinct CDR3 sequences, with 55% to 65% occurring only once. The sequenced sample was T cells from blood (PBMCs), unsorted or a sorted subset (not recorded which), obtained before or after yellow fever vaccination (not recorded which). Receptors originate from a woman aged 18-29 years who received the yellow fever vaccine.

This chain links TRBV2 with TRBJ2-1; D may be TRBD1 (6 bases). The V gene lost 6 bases and the J gene lost 2 bases, with 14 bases spanning the gap. CDR1 is SNHLY and CDR2 is FYNNEI in the germline V gene. The CDR3 spans 15 residues. The CDR3 DNA sequence: TGTGCCAGCAGAATGGACAGAGAGACCTACAATGAGCAGTTCTTC. Protein sequence: CASRMDRETYNEQFF.

CDR3 DNA: TGTGCCAGCAGCCAAGCACCGACAGGGTCAGGAAACACCATATATTTT. This gives the protein CASSQAPTGSGNTIYF. The chain joins TRBV2 to TRBJ1-3; 7 bases are shared with TRBD1. The CDR3 has 16 residues. Germline-derived CDR1 and CDR2 are SNHLY and FYNNEI. With 6 bases clipped from V and 4 bases from J, the junction kept 12 bases outside the gene matches.

This clonotype was counted between two and nine times. V is TRBV7-7 and J is TRBJ2-7; D unclear. The CDR3 loop spans 14 amino acids. Trimming pared 6 bases from V and 4 bases from J, leaving 16 bases between. The V gene's germline CDR1 is SSHAT and CDR2 FNYEAQ (reference sequence). This CDR3 reads CASSLELGPYEQYF. CDR3 nucleotide sequence: TGTGCCAGCAGTCTGGAGTTGGGCCCGTACGAGCAGTACTTC.

This clonotype occurred once. The chain has TRBV11-1 and TRBJ2-3; 7 bases are shared with TRBD2. The junction had 12 bases not matched to a gene; V was cut back by 2 bases and J by 7 bases. The CDR3 has 16 residues. Germline CDR1 reads SGHAT; CDR2 reads FQDESV (reference sequence). CDR3 nucleotides: TGTGCCAGCAGCTTATTTGTCGGGGGGTCTAGGAATACGCAGTATTTT. Protein product: CASSLFVGGSRNTQYF.

This sequence joins TRBV10-1 and TRBJ2-2, with 8 bases fitting TRBD1. The CDR3 totals 13 residues. CDR1 is WNHNN and CDR2 is SYGVQD in the germline V gene (reference sequence). V lost 6 bases to trimming and J lost 6 bases; unmatched junction nucleotides: 3. The DNA of the CDR3 is TGCGCCAGCAGAGGACAGGGTCCCGGGGAGCTGTTTTTT. As protein: CASRGQGPGELFF.

The chain combines TRBV27 with TRBJ2-7; 7 bases fit TRBD2. Looked up from germline, CDR1 is MNHEY and CDR2 is SMNVEV (reference sequence). This CDR3 region has 15 residues. V lost 5 bases, J lost 4 bases, and 11 bases stayed unmatched. CDR3 loop: CASSRSGNGLYEQYF. DNA for the CDR3: TGTGCCAGCAGTCGCAGCGGGAACGGTTTGTACGAGCAGTACTTC.

The count of this clonotype is one. This chain uses TRBV12-3 or TRBV12-4 with TRBJ2-7; D gene ambiguous. The CDR3 loop spans 13 amino acids. V shed 0 bases and J shed 2 bases, with 5 bases lying between them. CDR3 nucleotides: TGTGCCAGCAGTTTAGCGGCCACCTACGAGCAGTACTTC. Translated: CASSLAATYEQYF.

Only a few counts were recorded for this clonotype. The V call is TRBV12-3 or TRBV12-4, the J call TRBJ2-3, with D possibly being TRBD1 or TRBD2 (5 bases each). The CDR3 spans 13 residues. The V end lost 8 bases, the J end lost 4 bases, and 13 bases lay between the germline ends. The CDR3, as DNA: TGTGCCAGCTGTCGGGGCATAGCAGATACGCAGTATTTT. Encoded protein: CASCRGIADTQYF.

The rearrangement joins TRBV10-2 to TRBJ2-4; D perhaps matches TRBD2 (5 bases). The CDR3 consists of 15 residues. The V and J ends lost 6 bases and 8 bases respectively, with 20 bases between them. Per germline, CDR1 WSHSY and CDR2 SAAADI. The CDR3: CASSPGLLGLDIQYF. The CDR3 DNA sequence: TGCGCCAGCAGCCCCGGACTGCTTGGCCTTGACATTCAGTACTTC.

The chain combines TRBV12-3 or TRBV12-4 with TRBJ1-1, with D tentatively TRBD1 (6 bases). V lost 6 bases and J lost 10, with 21 bases in between. The CDR3 consists of 14 residues. Written as DNA, the CDR3 is TGTGCCAGCAGAGCCGTTGGACAGTTCAGTGGAGCTTTCTTT. This encodes CASRAVGQFSGAFF.

The chain recombines TRBV18 with TRBJ1-1; 9 nucleotides match TRBD1. J lost 1 base, V lost 6 bases, and 3 bases had no gene match. There are 14 residues in the CDR3. Germline V CDR1 and CDR2: KGHSH, LQKENI. The CDR3 DNA reads TGTGCCAGCTCGTGGGGACAGGGGAACACTGAAGCTTTCTTT. Protein: CASSWGQGNTEAFF.

This clonotype was counted between two and nine times. The V gene is TRBV2, the J gene TRBJ1-2; D perhaps matches TRBD1 (5 bases). The CDR3 totals 14 residues. Germline CDR1 reads SNHLY; CDR2 reads FYNNEI. V shed 4 bases and J shed 2 bases, with 11 bases lying between them. CDR3 residues: CASSVNSGNYGYTF. DNA of the CDR3: TGTGCCAGCAGTGTCAACTCAGGGAACTATGGCTACACCTTC.

In this sample, this clonotype turned up once. The chain carries TRBV29-1 and TRBJ2-1; TRBD2 might be the D (6 bases). Germline values: CDR1 SQVTM, CDR2 ANQGSEA. The germline V and J ends were trimmed by 8 bases and 6 bases, with 17 bases remaining between them. This CDR3 spans 13 amino acids. The CDR3 DNA is TGCAGCTTTTCCGGGACTCCACTCAATGAGCAGTTCTTC. This translates into CSFSGTPLNEQFF.

The chain employs TRBV10-1 and TRBJ2-1; the match to TRBD2 covers 7 bases. The trim removed 5 bases at V and 4 bases at J, leaving 2 bases unmatched. The CDR3 extends over 13 amino acids. From germline, CDR1 is WNHNN and CDR2 SYGVQD (reference sequence). This CDR3 is CASSRTRYNEQFF. The CDR3 DNA is TGCGCCAGCAGTAGGACTAGATACAATGAGCAGTTCTTC.

The chain joins TRBV29-1 to TRBJ2-5; 7 bases align to TRBD2. Germline V lookup: CDR1 SQVTM, CDR2 ANQGSEA. This CDR3 spans 13 amino acids. V gave up 4 bases and J gave up 1 base; unmatched junction bases: 3. CDR3 sequence: CSVAREAQETQYF. CDR3 coding DNA: TGCAGCGTTGCCCGGGAGGCCCAAGAGACCCAGTACTTC.

The table lists this clonotype with a few counts. The chain is built from TRBV24-1 and TRBJ2-5; 9 nucleotides agree with TRBD1. Germline-derived CDR1 and CDR2 are KGHDR and SFDVKD. The V segment lost 3 bases and the J segment 5 bases; nucleotides outside the gene matches: 6. This CDR3 is 15 amino acids long. The CDR3 region has the DNA TGTGCCACCAGTGATCCCACAGGGGGCAGCGAGACCCAGTACTTC. Amino acids: CATSDPTGGSETQYF.

The chain uses TRBV13 and TRBJ2-2; D possibly corresponds to TRBD1 (5 bases). The V end lost 10 bases, the J end lost 5 bases, and 14 bases lay between the germline ends. CDR3 length: 13 residues. From germline, CDR1 is PRHDT and CDR2 FYEKMQ (reference sequence). The CDR3 reads CANRAKGTGELFF. Written as DNA, the CDR3 is TGTGCCAACCGGGCCAAGGGGACCGGGGAGCTGTTTTTT.

This chain links TRBV5-1 with TRBJ1-2; D unresolved. Trimming shortened V by 0 bases and J by 5 bases, and 8 bases separated the two germline ends. CDR3 length: 13 residues. The germline gives CDR1 SGHRS, CDR2 YFSETQ. The CDR3 sequence is CASSLDSGYGYTF. The CDR3 DNA reads as TGCGCCAGCAGCTTGGATAGCGGGTATGGCTACACCTTC.

The rearrangement links TRBV11-3 to TRBJ1-1, with 7 bases fitting TRBD1. The trim removed 5 bases at V and 0 bases at J, leaving 6 bases unmatched. This CDR3 region has 15 residues. CDR1 is SGHNT and CDR2 is YENEEA in the germline V gene. As DNA, the CDR3 is TGTGCCAGCAGCCCTGGACAGGTCATGAACACTGAAGCTTTCTTT. Protein sequence: CASSPGQVMNTEAFF.

The chain has TRBV6-2 or TRBV6-3 and TRBJ2-7, with D tentatively TRBD2 (6 bases). This CDR3 is 14 amino acids long. Germline V gene lookup returns CDR1 MNHEY and CDR2 SVGEGT. V shed 2 bases and J shed 3 bases, with 11 bases lying between them. The CDR3 DNA reads as TGTGCCAGCAGTTACGTCCGGGAGCGCTACGAGCAGTACTTC. Translation gives CASSYVRERYEQYF.

Only a few counts were recorded for this clonotype. This chain joins TRBV5-1 and TRBJ1-5; no reliable D call. The CDR3 is 14 residues long. From germline, CDR1 is SGHRS and CDR2 YFSETQ. Trimming cost V 0 bases and J 3 bases, with 7 bases left between them. The CDR3 here is CASSLDGFNQPQHF. For the CDR3, the DNA is TGCGCCAGCAGCTTGGACGGCTTCAATCAGCCCCAGCATTTT.

J is TRBJ2-7 and V is TRBV4-2; 7 bases map to TRBD1. There are 13 residues in the CDR3. CDR1 and CDR2 from the germline V gene are LGHNA and YNFKEQ. Germline trimming cut 2 bases from V and 7 bases from J; bases unmatched to any gene: 5. The CDR3 spells CASSQPQGLEQYF. CDR3 DNA: TGTGCCAGCAGCCAACCACAGGGGCTTGAGCAGTACTTC.

This chain links TRBV2 with TRBJ2-7; 8 bases are a match to TRBD1. V lost 6 bases and J lost 2; bases outside the gene matches: 12. The CDR3 totals 16 residues. Germline V gene lookup returns CDR1 SNHLY and CDR2 FYNNEI. CDR3 nucleotide sequence: TGTGCCAGCAGGAGAGAAGGACAGGGTGAAGCCTACGAGCAGTACTTC. Amino acids: CASRREGQGEAYEQYF.

This chain links TRBV29-1 with TRBJ2-3; no reliable D call. CDR1 is SQVTM and CDR2 is ANQGSEA in the germline V gene. Trimming stripped 2 bases from V and 3 bases from J, with 3 bases between. The CDR3 spans 11 residues. The CDR3 DNA follows: TGCAGCGTTGAAAAGACAGATACGCAGTATTTT. Its protein is CSVEKTDTQYF.

V and J are TRBV12-3 or TRBV12-4 and TRBJ2-1, with 7 bases matching TRBD2. Losses at the gene ends were 6 bases for V and 5 bases for J; bases not matched to a gene: 7. This CDR3 is 14 amino acids long. CDR3 in amino acids: CASSGLGPDNEQFF. CDR3 coding DNA: TGTGCCAGCAGCGGACTAGGCCCGGACAATGAGCAGTTCTTC.

The sample holds one count of this clonotype. The rearrangement joins TRBV20-1 to TRBJ1-5; D ambiguous. The CDR3 has 9 residues. Germline CDR1 DFQATT, CDR2 SNEGSKA (reference sequence). The CDR3 reads CRPNQPQHF. The CDR3 DNA reads TGCAGACCTAATCAGCCCCAGCATTTT.

The V gene is TRBV2, the J gene TRBJ2-1, with TRBD2 matching 7 bases. Trimming at V came to 3 bases and at J to 8 bases, leaving 10 bases not matched to a gene. The CDR3 is 15 amino acids. Germline V gene sequence: CDR1 SNHLY, CDR2 FYNNEI. The CDR3 reads CASSDWVGGRYEQFF. The CDR3 DNA reads as TGTGCCAGCAGTGACTGGGTGGGCGGGAGATATGAGCAGTTCTTC.